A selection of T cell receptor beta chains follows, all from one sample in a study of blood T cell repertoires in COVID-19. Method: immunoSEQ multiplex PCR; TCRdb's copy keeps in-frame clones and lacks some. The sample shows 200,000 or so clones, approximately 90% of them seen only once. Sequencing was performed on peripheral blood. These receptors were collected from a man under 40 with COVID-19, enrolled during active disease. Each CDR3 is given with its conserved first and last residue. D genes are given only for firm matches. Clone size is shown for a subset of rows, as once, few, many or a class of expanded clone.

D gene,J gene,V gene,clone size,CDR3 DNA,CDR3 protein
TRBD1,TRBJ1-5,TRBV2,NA,TGTGCCAGCAGTAATCGACAGGGGGTAGGTAATCAGCCCCAGCATTTT,CASSNRQGVGNQPQHF
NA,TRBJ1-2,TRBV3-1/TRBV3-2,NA,TGTGCCAGCAAGAGGGGGTCTGGTGGCTACACCTTC,CASKRGSGGYTF
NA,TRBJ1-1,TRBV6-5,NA,TGTGCCAGCAGTTACACAGGGATTATGAACACTGAAGCTTTCTTT,CASSYTGIMNTEAFF
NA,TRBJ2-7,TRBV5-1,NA,TGCGCCAGCAGCTTGGTGGCGGGGGCCTTCTACGAGCAGTACTTC,CASSLVAGAFYEQYF
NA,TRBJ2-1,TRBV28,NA,TGTGCCAGCAGTAGGGGACACCGAGTGGCCAATGAGCAGTTCTTC,CASSRGHRVANEQFF
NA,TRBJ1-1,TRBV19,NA,TGTGCCAGTATCCAAACACCCAACACTGAAGCTTTCTTT,CASIQTPNTEAFF
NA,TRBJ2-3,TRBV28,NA,TGTGCCAGCAGTTCCCCGGGACTTACTTTCACAGATACGCAGTATTTT,CASSSPGLTFTDTQYF
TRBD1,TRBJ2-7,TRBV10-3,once,TGTGCCATCAGCCTTTTGGGACAGGGAGGAGGCGAGCAGTACTTC,CAISLLGQGGGEQYF
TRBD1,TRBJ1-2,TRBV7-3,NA,TGTGCCAGCAGCCCAGGGGGTTTTGAACTCAAAAGCTATGGCTACACCTTC,CASSPGGFELKSYGYTF
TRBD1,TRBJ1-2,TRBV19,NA,TGTGCCAGTACCCAGGGGGACGGGGCCCGCGGCTATGGCTACACCTTC,CASTQGDGARGYGYTF
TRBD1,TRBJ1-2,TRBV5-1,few,TGCGCCAGCAGGGGACAGGGGGATGGCTACACCTTC,CASRGQGDGYTF
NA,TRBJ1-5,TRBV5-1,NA,TGCGCCAGCAGCTTGGCAGGGCAGAGCAATCAGCCCCAGCATTTT,CASSLAGQSNQPQHF
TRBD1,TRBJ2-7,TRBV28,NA,TGTGCCAGCAGCGGGACAGGGACATCCTACGAGCAGTACTTC,CASSGTGTSYEQYF
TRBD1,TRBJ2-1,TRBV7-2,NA,TGTGCCAGCAGCTTAGAAGCAGGGGGCAATGAGCAGTTCTTC,CASSLEAGGNEQFF
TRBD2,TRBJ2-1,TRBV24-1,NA,TGTGCCACCAGTGATTTTTTGGGTCCGGGGAGGGAGGAGCAGTTCTTC,CATSDFLGPGREEQFF
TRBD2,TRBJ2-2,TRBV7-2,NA,TGTGCCAGCAGCTTAGAAGTACTAGCGGGGACCGGGGAGCTGTTTTTT,CASSLEVLAGTGELFF
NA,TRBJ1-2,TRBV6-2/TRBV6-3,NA,TGTGCCAGCAGTCAGGACGGCACAGGTAACGGCTACACCTTC,CASSQDGTGNGYTF
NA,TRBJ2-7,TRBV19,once,TGTGCCAGTAGCCGAGGGCCCTCCTACGAGCAGTACTTC,CASSRGPSYEQYF
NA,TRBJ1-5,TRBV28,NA,TGTGCCAGCAGTTTCGGTAGCAATCAGCCCCAGCATTTT,CASSFGSNQPQHF
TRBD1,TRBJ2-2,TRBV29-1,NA,TGCAGCGTTGAGTGGGGGACAGGGGCCCACACCGGGGAGCTGTTTTTT,CSVEWGTGAHTGELFF
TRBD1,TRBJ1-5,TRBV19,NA,TGTGCCAGTAGTGCACCGCACAGGGGAACTAGCAATCAGCCCCAGCATTTT,CASSAPHRGTSNQPQHF
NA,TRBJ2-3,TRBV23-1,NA,TGCGCCAGCAGTCAAGGTTTCAGGTACACTTGCACAGATACGCAGTATTTT,CASSQGFRYTCTDTQYF
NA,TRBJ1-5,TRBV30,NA,TGTGCCTGGAGTATCCCTGGGACTCCCGGGGTGCAGCCCCAGCATTTT,CAWSIPGTPGVQPQHF
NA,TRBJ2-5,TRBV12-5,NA,TGTGCTAGTGGTTTGGCATCCGCAGGGGTCTTTCAAGAGACCCAGTACTTC,CASGLASAGVFQETQYF
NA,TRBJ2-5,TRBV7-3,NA,TGTGCCAGCAGCATCAACAAGGGTGGACAGGAGACCCAGTACTTC,CASSINKGGQETQYF
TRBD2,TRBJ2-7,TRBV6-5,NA,TGTGCCAGCAGTTACACGACTAGCGGGACCTACGAGCAGTACTTC,CASSYTTSGTYEQYF
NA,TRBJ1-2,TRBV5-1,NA,TGCGCCAGCAGCTTGGGCGGGCAGGCTGGCTACACCTTC,CASSLGGQAGYTF
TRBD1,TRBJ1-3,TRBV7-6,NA,TGTGCCAGCAGCTTTGGGACAGCTGGAAACACCATATATTTT,CASSFGTAGNTIYF
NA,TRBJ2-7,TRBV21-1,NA,TGTGCCAGCAGAAAAGGTGGGGGGAGGATTTCCTACGAGCAGTACTTC,CASRKGGGRISYEQYF
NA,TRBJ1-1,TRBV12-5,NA,TGTGCTAGTGGCCGGGGGACTGAAGCTTTCTTT,CASGRGTEAFF
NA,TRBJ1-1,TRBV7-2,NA,TGTGCCACCGAGTACAGGAGTGACCCTGAAGCTTTCTTT,CATEYRSDPEAFF
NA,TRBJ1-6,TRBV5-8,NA,TGTGCCAGCAGCTTGGAGCAGGGTAGCTATAATTCACCCCTCCACTTT,CASSLEQGSYNSPLHF
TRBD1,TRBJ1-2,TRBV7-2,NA,TGTGCCAGCAGCTTACAGGGGGCGCGGGGCTACACCTTC,CASSLQGARGYTF